This T cell receptor beta chain was profiled in a study of shared clonotypes between healthy human individuals. V dropped 4 bases and J dropped 2 bases, with 12 bases sitting between them. This CDR3 has 14 amino acids. Per germline, CDR1 SGHRS and CDR2 YFSETQ. The authors split each subset's genomic DNA evenly across several immunoSEQ plates. Produced via immunoSEQ multiplex PCR; TCRdb's table is partial and in-frame only. This sample yields about 1.1 million clones, of which 77% are seen a single time; about 0.89% belongs to the top ten. The V gene is TRBV5-1, the J gene TRBJ1-1; no clear D. The sample taken for sequencing was memory CD4+ T cells from PBMCs. As to subset: CD45RA-negative fraction. The receptor's source is a man aged 18 to 29 in good health. Some clones in this sample may be carry-over from other donors' samples. The CDR3 is CASSPERFNTEAFF. As DNA, the CDR3 is TGCGCCAGCAGCCCCGAGCGATTTAACACTGAAGCTTTCTTT.